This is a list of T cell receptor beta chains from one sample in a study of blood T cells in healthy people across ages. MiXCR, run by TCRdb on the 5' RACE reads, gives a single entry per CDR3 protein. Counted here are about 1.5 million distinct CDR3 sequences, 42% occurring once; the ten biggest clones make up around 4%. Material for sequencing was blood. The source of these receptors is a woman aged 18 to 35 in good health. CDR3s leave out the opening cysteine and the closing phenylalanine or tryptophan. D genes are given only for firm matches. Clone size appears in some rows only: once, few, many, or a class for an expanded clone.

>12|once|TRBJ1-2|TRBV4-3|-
ASSQDDARYGYT
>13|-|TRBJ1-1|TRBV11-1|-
ASSITGRPNTEAF
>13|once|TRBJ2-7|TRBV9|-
ASSVESSGAYEQY
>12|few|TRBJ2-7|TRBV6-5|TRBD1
ASSALDRVHEQY
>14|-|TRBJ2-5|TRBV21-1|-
ASSKGGRFESNEQY
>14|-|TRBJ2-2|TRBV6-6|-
ASSHERGRITGELF
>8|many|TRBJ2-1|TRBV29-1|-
SGRYNEQF
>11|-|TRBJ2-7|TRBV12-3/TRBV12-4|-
ASRREGVYEQY
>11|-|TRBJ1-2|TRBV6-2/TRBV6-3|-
ASSIGPYGGYT
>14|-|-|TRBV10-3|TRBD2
ATRWTSKRGSYEQY
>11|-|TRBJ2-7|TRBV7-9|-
ASSQDGPGSQY
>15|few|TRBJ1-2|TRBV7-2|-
ASSLASRGGNNYGYT
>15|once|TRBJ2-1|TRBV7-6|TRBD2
ASSLGKSGRASNEQF
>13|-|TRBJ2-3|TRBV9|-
ASSVLQGSTDTQY
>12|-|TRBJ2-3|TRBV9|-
ASTLQGGPDTQY
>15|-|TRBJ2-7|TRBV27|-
ASSLYIPNHSYNEQY
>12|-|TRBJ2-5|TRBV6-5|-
ASSYSNGGETQY
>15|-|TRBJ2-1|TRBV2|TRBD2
ASSLPPRLAGANEQF
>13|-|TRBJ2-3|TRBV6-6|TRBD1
ASRARQGATDTQY
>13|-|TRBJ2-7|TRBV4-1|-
ANSQLPSISYEQY
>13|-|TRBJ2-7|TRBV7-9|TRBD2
ASSLTTSGLDEQY
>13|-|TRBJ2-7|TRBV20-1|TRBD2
SARDPPSGGIWQY
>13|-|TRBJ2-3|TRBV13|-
ASSPRDGSTDTQY
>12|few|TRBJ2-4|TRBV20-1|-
SARAPAIENIQY
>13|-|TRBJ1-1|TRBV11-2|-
ASSSQTNMNTEAF
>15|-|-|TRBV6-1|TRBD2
ANSEARLAGVVETQY
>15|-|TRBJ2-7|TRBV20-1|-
SAGTWTGLALSYEQY
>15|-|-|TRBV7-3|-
ASSPIRAQGHTYEQY
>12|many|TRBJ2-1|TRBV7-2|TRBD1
ASSLGTAYNEQF
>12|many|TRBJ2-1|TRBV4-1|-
ASSQDRSYNEQF
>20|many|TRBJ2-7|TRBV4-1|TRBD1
ASSQEKVIRQGATLAYYEQY